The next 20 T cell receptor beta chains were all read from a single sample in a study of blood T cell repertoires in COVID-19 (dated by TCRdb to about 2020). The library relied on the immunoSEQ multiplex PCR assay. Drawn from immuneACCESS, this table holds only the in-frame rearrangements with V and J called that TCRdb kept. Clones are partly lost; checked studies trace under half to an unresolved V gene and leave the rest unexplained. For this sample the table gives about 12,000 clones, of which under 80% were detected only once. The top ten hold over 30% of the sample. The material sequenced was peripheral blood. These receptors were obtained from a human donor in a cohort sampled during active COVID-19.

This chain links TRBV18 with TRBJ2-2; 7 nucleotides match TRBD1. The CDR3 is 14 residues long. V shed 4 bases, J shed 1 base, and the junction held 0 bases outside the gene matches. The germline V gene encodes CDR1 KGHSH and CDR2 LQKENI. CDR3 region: CASSRDRNTGELFF. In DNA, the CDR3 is TGTGCCAGCTCACGGGACAGGAACACCGGGGAGCTGTTTTTT.

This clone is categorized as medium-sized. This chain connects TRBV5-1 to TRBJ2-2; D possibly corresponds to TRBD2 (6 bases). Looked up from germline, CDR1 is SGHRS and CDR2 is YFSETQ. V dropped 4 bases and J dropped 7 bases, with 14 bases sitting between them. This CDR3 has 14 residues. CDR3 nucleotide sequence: TGCGCCAGCAGCCACGGACCCGGGGGCGGGGAGCTGTTTTTT. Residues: CASSHGPGGGELFF.

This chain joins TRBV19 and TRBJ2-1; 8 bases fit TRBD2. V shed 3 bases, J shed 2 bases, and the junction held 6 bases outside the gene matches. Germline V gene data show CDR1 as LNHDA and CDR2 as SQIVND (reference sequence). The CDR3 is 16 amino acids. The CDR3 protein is CASSIPGGATYNEQFF. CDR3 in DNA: TGTGCCAGTAGTATCCCCGGGGGGGCTACCTACAATGAGCAGTTCTTC. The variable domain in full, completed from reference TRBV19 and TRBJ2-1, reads DGGITQSPKYLFRKEGQNVTLSCEQNLNHDAMYWYRQDPGQGLRLIYYSQIVNDFQKGDIAEGYSVSREKKESFPLTVTSAQKNPTAFYLCASSIPGGATYNEQFFGPGTRLTVL.

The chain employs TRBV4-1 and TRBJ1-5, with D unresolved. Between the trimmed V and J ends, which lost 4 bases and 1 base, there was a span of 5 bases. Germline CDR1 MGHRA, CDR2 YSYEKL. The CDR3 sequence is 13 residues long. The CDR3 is CASSPTSNQPQHF. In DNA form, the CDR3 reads TGCGCCAGCAGCCCGACAAGCAATCAGCCCCAGCATTTT.

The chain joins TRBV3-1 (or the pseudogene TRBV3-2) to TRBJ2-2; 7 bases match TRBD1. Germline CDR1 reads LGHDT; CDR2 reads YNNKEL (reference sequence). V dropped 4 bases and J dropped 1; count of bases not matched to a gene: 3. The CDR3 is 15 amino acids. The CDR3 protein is CASSPRDRNTGELFF. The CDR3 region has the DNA TGTGCCAGCAGCCCCCGGGACAGGAACACCGGGGAGCTGTTTTTT.

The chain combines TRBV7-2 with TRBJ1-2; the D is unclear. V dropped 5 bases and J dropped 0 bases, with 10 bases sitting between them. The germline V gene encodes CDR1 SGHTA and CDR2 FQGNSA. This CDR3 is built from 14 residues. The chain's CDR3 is CASSLGSTNYGYTF. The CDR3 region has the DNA TGTGCCAGCAGCCTAGGCTCTACTAACTATGGCTACACCTTC. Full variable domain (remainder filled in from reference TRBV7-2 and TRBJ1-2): GAGVSQSPSNKVTEKGKDVELRCDPISGHTALYWYRQSLGQGLEFLIYFQGNSAPDKSGLPSDRFSAERTGGSVSTLTIQRTQQEDSAVYLCASSLGSTNYGYTFGSGTRLTVV.

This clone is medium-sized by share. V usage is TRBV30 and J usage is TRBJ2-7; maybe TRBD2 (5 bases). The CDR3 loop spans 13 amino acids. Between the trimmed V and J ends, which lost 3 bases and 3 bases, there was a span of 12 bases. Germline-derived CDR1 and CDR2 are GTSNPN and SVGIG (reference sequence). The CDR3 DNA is TGTGCCTGGAGACGGCGAGGGATCTACGAGCAGTACTTC. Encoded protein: CAWRRRGIYEQYF. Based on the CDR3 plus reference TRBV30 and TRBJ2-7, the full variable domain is SQTIHQWPATLVQPVGSPLSLECTVEGTSNPNLYWYRQAAGRGLQLLFYSVGIGQISSEVPQNLSASRPQDRQFILSSKKLLLSDSGFYLCAWRRRGIYEQYFGPGTRLTVT.

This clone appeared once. The CDR3 coding sequence is TGCGCCAGCAGCCAAGATCCGGACAGTCGAAACACCATATATTTT. This encodes CASSQDPDSRNTIYF. This rearrangement joins TRBV4-3 to TRBJ1-3; TRBD1 might be the D (6 bases). The CDR3 loop spans 15 amino acids. From germline, CDR1 is LGHNA and CDR2 YSLEER. Trimming removed 0 bases at V and 5 bases at J, with 11 bases between.

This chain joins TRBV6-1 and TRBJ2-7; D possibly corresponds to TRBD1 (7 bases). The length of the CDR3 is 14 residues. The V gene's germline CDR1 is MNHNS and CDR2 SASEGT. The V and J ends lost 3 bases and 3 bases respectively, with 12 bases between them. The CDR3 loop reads CASSEGQGGYEQYF. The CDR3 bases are TGTGCCAGCAGTGAGGGCCAGGGGGGCTACGAGCAGTACTTC.

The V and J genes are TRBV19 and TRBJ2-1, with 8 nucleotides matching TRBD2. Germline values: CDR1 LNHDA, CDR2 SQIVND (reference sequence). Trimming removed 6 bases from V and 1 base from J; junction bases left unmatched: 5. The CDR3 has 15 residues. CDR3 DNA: TGTGCCAGTAGCCGGGGGGGTCGATCCTACAATGAGCAGTTCTTC. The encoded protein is CASSRGGRSYNEQFF.

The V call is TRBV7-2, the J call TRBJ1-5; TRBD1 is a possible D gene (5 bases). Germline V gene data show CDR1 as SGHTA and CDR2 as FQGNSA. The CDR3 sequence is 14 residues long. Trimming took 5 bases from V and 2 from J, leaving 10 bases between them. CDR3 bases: TGTGCCAGCAGCCCTCTCAGGGGCAATCAGCCCCAGCATTTT. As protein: CASSPLRGNQPQHF.

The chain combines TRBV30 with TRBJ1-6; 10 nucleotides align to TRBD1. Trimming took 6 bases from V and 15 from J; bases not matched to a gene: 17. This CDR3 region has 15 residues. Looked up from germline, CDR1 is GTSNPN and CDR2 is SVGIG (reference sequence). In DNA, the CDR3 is TGTGCCTGCCCAATCCGGGACAGGGGTTGGCCGCACCTCCACTTT. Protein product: CACPIRDRGWPHLHF.

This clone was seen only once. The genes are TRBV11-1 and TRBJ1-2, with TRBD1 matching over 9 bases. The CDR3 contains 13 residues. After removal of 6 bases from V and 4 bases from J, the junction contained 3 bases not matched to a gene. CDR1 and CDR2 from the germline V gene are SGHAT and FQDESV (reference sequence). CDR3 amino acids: CASSTGGGYGYTF. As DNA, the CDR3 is TGTGCCAGCAGTACAGGGGGCGGCTATGGCTACACCTTC.

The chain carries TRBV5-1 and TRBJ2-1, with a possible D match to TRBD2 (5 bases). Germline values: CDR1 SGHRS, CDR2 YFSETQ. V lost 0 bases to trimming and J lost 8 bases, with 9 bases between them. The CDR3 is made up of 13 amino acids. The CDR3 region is CASSLGTRDEQFF. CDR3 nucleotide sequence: TGCGCCAGCAGCTTGGGAACTAGGGATGAGCAGTTCTTC.

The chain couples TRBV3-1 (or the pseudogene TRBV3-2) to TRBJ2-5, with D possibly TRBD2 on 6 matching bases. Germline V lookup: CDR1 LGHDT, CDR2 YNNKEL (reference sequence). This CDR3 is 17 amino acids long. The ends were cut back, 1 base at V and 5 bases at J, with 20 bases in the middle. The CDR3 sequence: CASSQGWSRVGGETQYF. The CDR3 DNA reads TGTGCCAGCAGCCAAGGATGGTCGAGGGTGGGAGGTGAGACCCAGTACTTC.

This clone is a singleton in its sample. CDR3: CASSPSSGGVKTQYF. Written as DNA, the CDR3 is TGTGCCAGCAGTCCGTCCAGCGGGGGGGTAAAGACCCAGTACTTC. The J gene is TRBJ2-5, the V gene TRBV6-5; 10 bases agree with TRBD2. Trimming at V came to 5 bases and at J to 6 bases, leaving 9 bases not matched to a gene. Per germline, CDR1 MNHEY and CDR2 SVGAGI. This CDR3 contains 15 residues.

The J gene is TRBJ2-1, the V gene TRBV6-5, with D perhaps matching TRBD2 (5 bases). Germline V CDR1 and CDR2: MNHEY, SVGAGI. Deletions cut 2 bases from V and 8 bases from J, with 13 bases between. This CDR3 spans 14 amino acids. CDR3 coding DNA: TGTGCCAGCAGTTACGTTACTAGTAGGGATGAGCAGTTCTTC. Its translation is CASSYVTSRDEQFF.

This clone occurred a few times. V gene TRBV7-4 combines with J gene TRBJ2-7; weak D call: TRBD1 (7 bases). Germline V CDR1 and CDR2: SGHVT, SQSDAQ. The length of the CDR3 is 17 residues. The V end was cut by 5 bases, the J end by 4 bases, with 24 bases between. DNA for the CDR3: TGTGCCAGCAGCGGGGGGTATCCGGGACAGTCATTATACGAGCAGTACTTC. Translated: CASSGGYPGQSLYEQYF.

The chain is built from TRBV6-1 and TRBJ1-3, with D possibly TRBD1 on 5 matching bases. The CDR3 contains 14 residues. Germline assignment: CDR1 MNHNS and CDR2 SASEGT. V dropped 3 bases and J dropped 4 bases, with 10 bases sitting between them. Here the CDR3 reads CASSEGGTGNTIYF. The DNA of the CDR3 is TGTGCCAGCAGTGAGGGGGGAACCGGAAACACCATATATTTT.

CDR3: CASSLTVGNSPLHF. DNA for the CDR3: TGCGCCAGCAGCCTGACAGTAGGAAATTCACCCCTCCACTTT. This chain connects TRBV5-1 to TRBJ1-6; D might be TRBD1 (5 bases). Trimming pared 4 bases from V and 7 bases from J, leaving 12 bases between. The CDR3 sequence is 14 residues long. Germline V CDR1 and CDR2: SGHRS, YFSETQ.